This TCR beta chain was recorded in a study of blood T cell repertoires in COVID-19 (TCRdb year 2020). For context, the study as a whole: Collaborator samples came from the United States, Italy and Spain and covered acute and convalescent phases of COVID-19. The prospective study material was composed of cDNA or gDNA derived from T cells, B-cell-depleted T cells, or PBMCs. Subjects who had been exposed to COVID-19, were actively infected with it, or had recovered from it provided the deeply sampled blood TCRbeta repertoires that made up the dataset. The repertoires were released in a freely available public database meant as a resource for research on the immune response to SARS-CoV-2. Samples were obtained from the ongoing ImmuneRACE study (first 160 participants) and from 1,000 to 1,500 subjects provided by 6 global collaborators. A de-identified subject ID, COVID-19 status, age in years and sex were almost always included in the sample metadata. Where HLA class I and class II types were available, the types were taken from metadata supplied by the sample provider, not from assay-based typing.

A word on this clone: There is no known antigen for this receptor. The input lacks base qualities; no much larger clone sits a single base away.

Taken from the germline V gene, the CDR1 and CDR2 loops are ENHRY and SYGVKD. From the cysteine up to the phenylalanine, the CDR3 has a length of 17 residues. The sequence is cut down to CDR3 DNA, 51 bases in frame from base 1. After removal of 8 bases from V and 1 base from J, the junction retains 12 bases not matched to a gene. Collaborating institutions collected whole blood in K2EDTA tubes following their own protocols. For TCRbeta analysis, collaborators shipped samples in one of three forms: frozen whole blood, isolated PBMCs, or DNA extracted from either of those sample types. Overall results and qualifications from the work: The amount of clinical and demographic metadata varied by source and participant and was provided uncurated.

TCRbeta CDR3 regions were amplified from genomic DNA using the immunoSEQ Assay, a bias-controlled multiplex PCR. The authors' pipeline ran thus. Within the assay, amplification of reference gene primers was used to estimate how many nucleated cells each sample contained. To quantify the absolute abundance of each unique TCRbeta CDR3 rearrangement, sequence reads were collapsed and filtered. For each sample, productive Simpson clonality was calculated by taking the square root of Simpson's diversity index across productive rearrangements. The table comes from immuneACCESS by way of TCRdb, which keeps in-frame sequences with V and J called. Part of the clones is missing from these tables; in studies checked, under half for an unresolved V gene and the rest for unknown reasons. D and trimming come from the DNA, and the V and J calls and clone size come from that table. The sample records around 83,000 clones, around 89% of which are singletons. Over 11% of the sample is in the top ten clones.

This clonotype originated in a man aged 70 or older with active or convalescent COVID-19. Sequencing was performed on peripheral blood. Here the chain combines TRBV10-3 and TRBJ2-5, and 11 junctional nucleotides match TRBD2. In nucleotides, the sequence is TGTGCCATCGGGTCCGCGGCCGGGACTAGCGGCCAAGAGACCCAGTACTTC. This gives the protein CAIGSAAGTSGQETQYF.